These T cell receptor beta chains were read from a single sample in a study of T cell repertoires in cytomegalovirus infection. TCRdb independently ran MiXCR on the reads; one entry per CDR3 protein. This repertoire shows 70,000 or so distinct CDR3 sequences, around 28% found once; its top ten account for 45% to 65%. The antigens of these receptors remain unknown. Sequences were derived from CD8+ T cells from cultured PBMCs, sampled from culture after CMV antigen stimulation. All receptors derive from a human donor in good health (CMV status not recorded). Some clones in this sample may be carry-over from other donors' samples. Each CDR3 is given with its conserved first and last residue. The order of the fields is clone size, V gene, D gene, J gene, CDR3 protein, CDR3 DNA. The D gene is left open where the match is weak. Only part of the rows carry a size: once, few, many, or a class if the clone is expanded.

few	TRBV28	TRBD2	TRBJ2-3	CASSFRGAGGTDTQYF	TGTGCCAGCAGTTTCCGAGGTGCGGGGGGCACAGATACGCAGTATTTT
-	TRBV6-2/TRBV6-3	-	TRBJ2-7	CASSLNRVHEQYF	TGTGCCAGCAGTCTCAACAGGGTCCACGAGCAGTACTTC
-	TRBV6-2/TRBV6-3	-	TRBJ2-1	CASSYTQGGSYNEQFF	TGTGCCAGCAGTTACACCCAGGGTGGCTCCTACAATGAGCAGTTCTTC
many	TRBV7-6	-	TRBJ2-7	CASSLGGIGGSYEQYF	TGTGCCAGCAGCTTAGGAGGAATCGGGGGCTCCTACGAGCAGTACTTC
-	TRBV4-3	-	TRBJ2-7	CASSQEAGGYEQYF	TGCGCCAGCAGCCAAGAAGCTGGAGGTTACGAGCAGTACTTC
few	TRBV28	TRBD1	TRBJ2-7	CASSSGQGVHEQYF	TGTGCCAGCAGTTCAGGACAGGGAGTCCACGAGCAGTACTTC
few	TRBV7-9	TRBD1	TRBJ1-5	CASSLGTGWEPQHF	TGTGCCAGCAGCTTAGGGACAGGGTGGGAGCCCCAGCATTTT
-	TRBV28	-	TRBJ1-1	CASREVANTEAFF	TGTGCCAGCAGGGAGGTTGCGAACACTGAAGCTTTCTTT
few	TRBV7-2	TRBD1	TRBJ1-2	CASSLLVGQLSYTF	TGTGCCAGCAGCTTGTTAGTGGGACAGCTAAGCTACACCTTC
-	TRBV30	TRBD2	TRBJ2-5	CAWNPGLAGSQETQYF	TGTGCCTGGAATCCGGGACTAGCGGGGTCACAAGAGACCCAGTACTTC
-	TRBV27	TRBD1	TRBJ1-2	CASSLSRDRPNGYTF	TGTGCCAGCAGTTTATCCCGGGACAGGCCTAATGGCTACACCTTC
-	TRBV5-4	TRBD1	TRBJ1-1	CASSLEGQFIQAFF	TGTGCCAGCAGCTTGGAGGGACAGTTCATTCAAGCTTTCTTT
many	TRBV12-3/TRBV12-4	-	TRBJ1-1	CASSLSLDKAFF	TGTGCCAGCAGTTTAAGCCTGGATAAAGCTTTCTTT
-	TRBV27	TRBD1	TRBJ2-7	CASSPRQGTAYEQYF	TGTGCCAGCAGTCCACGACAGGGGACCGCCTACGAGCAGTACTTC
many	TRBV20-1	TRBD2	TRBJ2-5	CSAIPGTTGAGETQYF	TGCAGTGCTATTCCCGGGACTACCGGGGCGGGGGAGACCCAGTACTTC
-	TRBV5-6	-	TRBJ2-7	CASSLTRSTYEQYF	TGTGCCAGCAGCCTAACAAGGAGCACCTACGAGCAGTACTTC
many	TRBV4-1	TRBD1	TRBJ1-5	CASSQDGGQGDQPQHF	TGCGCCAGCAGCCAAGATGGGGGACAGGGCGATCAGCCCCAGCATTTT
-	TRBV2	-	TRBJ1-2	CASSEDGRDGYTF	TGTGCCAGCAGTGAAGATGGGAGAGATGGCTACACCTTC
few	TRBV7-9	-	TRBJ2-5	CASSPRGDETQYF	TGTGCCAGCAGCCCCAGGGGAGACGAGACCCAGTACTTC
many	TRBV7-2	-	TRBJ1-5	CASSSMSGLNQPQHF	TGTGCCAGCAGCTCCATGTCCGGCCTTAATCAGCCCCAGCATTTT
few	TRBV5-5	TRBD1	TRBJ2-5	CASSLVRDSQETQYF	TGTGCCAGCAGCTTGGTAAGGGACAGCCAAGAGACCCAGTACTTC
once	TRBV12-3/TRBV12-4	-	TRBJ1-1	CASSDDRDISFMNTEAFF	TGTGCCAGCAGTGACGACCGGGACATAAGTTTCATGAACACTGAAGCTTTCTTT
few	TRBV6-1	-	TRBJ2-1	CASSELGSYNEQFF	TGTGCCAGCAGTGAATTAGGCTCCTACAATGAGCAGTTCTTC
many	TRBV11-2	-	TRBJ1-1	CASSLGKGIGNTEAFF	TGTGCCAGCAGCTTAGGGAAGGGGATAGGGAACACTGAAGCTTTCTTT
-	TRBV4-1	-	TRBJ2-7	CASSQERWGRGRYEQYF	TGCGCCAGCAGCCAAGAGAGGTGGGGCAGGGGAAGGTACGAGCAGTACTTC
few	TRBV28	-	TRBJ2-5	CASLGTSYETQYF	TGTGCCAGCCTGGGTACTAGTTACGAGACCCAGTACTTC
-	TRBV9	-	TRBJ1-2	CASSAGAQTNYGYTF	TGTGCCAGCAGCGCGGGGGCACAGACTAACTATGGCTACACCTTC
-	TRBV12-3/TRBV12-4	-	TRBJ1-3	CASSSGLTGNTIYF	TGTGCCAGCAGTTCAGGGTTGACTGGAAACACCATATATTTT
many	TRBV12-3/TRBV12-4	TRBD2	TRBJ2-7	CASRSLAGEPYEQYF	TGTGCCAGCAGATCCCTAGCGGGGGAACCCTACGAGCAGTACTTC
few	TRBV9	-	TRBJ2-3	CASSSPLLGTDTQYF	TGCGCCTCTAGCTCTCCCTTACTGGGCACAGATACGCAGTATTTT
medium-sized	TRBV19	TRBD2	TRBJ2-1	CASSIASGEYNEQFF	TGTGCCAGTAGTATAGCTAGCGGAGAATACAATGAGCAGTTCTTC
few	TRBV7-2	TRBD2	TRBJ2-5	CASSSRLAIQETQYF	TGTGCCAGCAGCTCTCGACTAGCAATACAAGAGACCCAGTACTTC
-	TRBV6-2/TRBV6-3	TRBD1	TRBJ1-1	CASSYSPGGVVDTEAFF	TGTGCCAGCAGTTACTCGCCAGGGGGGGTTGTGGACACTGAAGCTTTCTTT
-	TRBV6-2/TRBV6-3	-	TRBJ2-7	CASWNAYEQYF	TGTGCCAGCTGGAATGCCTACGAGCAGTACTTC
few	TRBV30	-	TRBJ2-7	CAWSVVQSYEQYF	TGTGCCTGGAGTGTAGTACAGTCCTACGAGCAGTACTTC
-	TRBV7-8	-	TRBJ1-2	CASSPGVSNYGYTF	TGTGCCAGCAGCCCAGGGGTTTCTAACTATGGCTACACCTTC
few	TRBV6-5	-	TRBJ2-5	CASRLSVGYQETQYF	TGTGCCAGCAGATTGTCCGTGGGGTACCAAGAGACCCAGTACTTC
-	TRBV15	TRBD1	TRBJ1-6	CATSRQGADNSPLHF	TGTGCCACCAGCAGACAGGGGGCTGATAATTCACCCCTCCACTTT
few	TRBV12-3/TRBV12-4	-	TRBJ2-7	CASSPTGSEQYF	TGTGCCAGCAGTCCGACAGGATCCGAGCAGTACTTC
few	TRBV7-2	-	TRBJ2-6	CASSGQGSGANVLTF	TGTGCCAGCAGCGGCCAAGGATCTGGGGCCAACGTCCTGACTTTC
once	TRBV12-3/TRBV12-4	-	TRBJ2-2	CASSFGINTGELFF	TGTGCCAGCAGTTTTGGGATTAACACCGGGGAGCTGTTTTTT
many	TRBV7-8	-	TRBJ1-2	CASSYRDPNYGYTF	TGTGCCAGCAGCTACCGGGACCCAAACTATGGCTACACCTTC
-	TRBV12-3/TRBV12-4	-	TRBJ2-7	CASSLFDNSYEQYF	TGTGCCAGCAGTTTATTTGACAACTCCTACGAGCAGTACTTC
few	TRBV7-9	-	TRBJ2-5	CASSPQGGKTQYF	TGTGCCAGCAGCCCACAGGGTGGAAAGACCCAGTACTTC
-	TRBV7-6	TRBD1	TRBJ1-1	CASSYTGGEGAFF	TGTGCCAGCAGCTACACAGGGGGGGAGGGAGCTTTCTTT
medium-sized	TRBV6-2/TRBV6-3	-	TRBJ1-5	CASSYWSSNQPQHF	TGTGCCAGCAGTTATTGGTCTAGCAATCAGCCCCAGCATTTT
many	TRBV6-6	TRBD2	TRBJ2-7	CASSYPLIAGSSYEQYF	TGTGCCAGCAGTTACCCCCTAATAGCGGGGAGCTCCTACGAGCAGTACTTC
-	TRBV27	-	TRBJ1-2	CASSLYPAGPNYGYTF	TGTGCCAGCAGTTTATACCCCGCGGGCCCTAACTATGGCTACACCTTC
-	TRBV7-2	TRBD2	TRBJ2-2	CASSLNSGGAAGELFF	TGTGCCAGCAGCCTTAATAGCGGGGGCGCGGCCGGGGAGCTGTTTTTT
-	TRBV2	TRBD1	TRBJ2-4	CASSERRGTEAKNIQYF	TGTGCCAGCAGTGAACGCAGGGGGACCGAAGCCAAAAACATTCAGTACTTC
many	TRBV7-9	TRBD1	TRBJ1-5	CASSSGGLGNQPQHF	TGTGCCAGCTCCTCAGGGGGGCTCGGGAATCAGCCCCAGCATTTT
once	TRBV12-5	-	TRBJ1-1	CASGLVGPSEAFF	TGTGCTAGTGGTTTGGTGGGACCGTCTGAAGCTTTCTTT
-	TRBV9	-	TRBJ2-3	CASSVGRTQDTQYF	TGTGCCAGCAGCGTAGGCAGGACCCAAGATACGCAGTATTTT